This TCR beta chain was identified during a study of T cell responses to AZD1222 COVID-19 vaccine (dated by TCRdb to the early 2020s). In the study overall: AZD1222 recipients with second doses at about 4 weeks or about 12 weeks were pooled, because spike-specific TCR depth and breadth did not differ between schedules. Trial participants were enrolled by age into 18-55, 56-69 and 70-plus year subgroups, with roughly 150, 30 and 60 TCR-sequenced participants respectively. A total of about 230 trial participants underwent TCR sequencing, of whom 207 received two doses of AZD1222 and about 26 received two doses of the MenACWY control vaccine. The full study reports these points: Because no day 14 peak-response samples were available, the repertoires could be characterized only after the peak T cell response. A significant rise in spike-specific TCR breadth and depth was observed after two AZD1222 doses relative to day 0 and relative to MenACWY recipients. Participants were mostly white British and included more females than males, and it was suggested by the authors that clonal diversity may have been underestimated. The 56-69-year group was small, and its depth increase did not reach significance, likely because of low power. Conclusions about previously exposed vaccinees are limited, since just five to seven AZD1222 recipients were seropositive for SARS-CoV-2 at baseline. The whole spike protein was spanned by vaccine-associated CD4 TCRs, and dominant responses were seen in regions 160-218 and 743-854. Nearly half of unique spike-specific TCRs reportedly recognized epitopes outside regions mutated in the B.1.351 and B.1.1.7 variants.

Trimming takes 4 bases from V and 0 bases from J, and the germline ends sit 7 bases apart. Looking up the germline V gene yields CDR1 SNHLY and CDR2 FYNNEI. Its CDR3 holds 13 amino acids, cysteine through phenylalanine. The CDR3 DNA has 39 bases and is translated from base 1. The time point label of this sample denotes: baseline before first vaccination. Vaccinee samples were obtained from the UK trials COV001 and COV002, which included a single-blind randomized controlled phase 2/3 trial of AZD1222 (ChAdOx1 nCoV-19) in healthy adults. For TCRbeta chain sequencing, PBMC samples were collected from trial participants at day 0 and at day 28 after the second dose. The table lists this clone with a few counts. Its antigen is not yet known. Per-base qualities were not stored, and no clone one base away is much larger. The CDR3 regions of human TCRbeta chains were subjected to immunosequencing. The original pipeline was this. TCRs in the repertoires were matched against a reference library of SARS-CoV-2-specific TCRs that had been generated with the MIRA antigen-specificity platform. Breadth was defined as the fraction of unique TCRs that were SARS-CoV-2-associated, and depth was defined as the fraction of total T cells that were SARS-CoV-2-associated. Using the MIRA data, each spike-specific TCR was mapped to the spike region that the TCR reacts to and placed in a CD4 or CD8 class. Log10-transformed breadth and depth values were compared by one-way ANOVA with Sidak's multiple comparisons tests. TCRdb re-hosts the immuneACCESS table, in-frame sequences only. Its copies lack some clones; in the studies checked, an unresolved V gene accounts for under half of them, and the cause for the rest is not known. V and J calls and clone size are as listed in that table; D and trimming were resolved from the DNA. For this sample the table gives about 150,000 clones, of which 80% to 90% were detected only once. 6% to 8% of the sample goes to the ten largest clones.

The receptor was derived from an adult in good health. The chain uses TRBV2 and TRBJ2-7; 6 matching bases give a weak D call of TRBD2. Material: peripheral blood, obtained on day 0 of AZD1222 vaccination. The CDR3 loop reads CASSGLVSYEQYF. At the DNA level, the sequence is TGTGCCAGCAGTGGACTAGTCTCCTACGAGCAGTACTTC.